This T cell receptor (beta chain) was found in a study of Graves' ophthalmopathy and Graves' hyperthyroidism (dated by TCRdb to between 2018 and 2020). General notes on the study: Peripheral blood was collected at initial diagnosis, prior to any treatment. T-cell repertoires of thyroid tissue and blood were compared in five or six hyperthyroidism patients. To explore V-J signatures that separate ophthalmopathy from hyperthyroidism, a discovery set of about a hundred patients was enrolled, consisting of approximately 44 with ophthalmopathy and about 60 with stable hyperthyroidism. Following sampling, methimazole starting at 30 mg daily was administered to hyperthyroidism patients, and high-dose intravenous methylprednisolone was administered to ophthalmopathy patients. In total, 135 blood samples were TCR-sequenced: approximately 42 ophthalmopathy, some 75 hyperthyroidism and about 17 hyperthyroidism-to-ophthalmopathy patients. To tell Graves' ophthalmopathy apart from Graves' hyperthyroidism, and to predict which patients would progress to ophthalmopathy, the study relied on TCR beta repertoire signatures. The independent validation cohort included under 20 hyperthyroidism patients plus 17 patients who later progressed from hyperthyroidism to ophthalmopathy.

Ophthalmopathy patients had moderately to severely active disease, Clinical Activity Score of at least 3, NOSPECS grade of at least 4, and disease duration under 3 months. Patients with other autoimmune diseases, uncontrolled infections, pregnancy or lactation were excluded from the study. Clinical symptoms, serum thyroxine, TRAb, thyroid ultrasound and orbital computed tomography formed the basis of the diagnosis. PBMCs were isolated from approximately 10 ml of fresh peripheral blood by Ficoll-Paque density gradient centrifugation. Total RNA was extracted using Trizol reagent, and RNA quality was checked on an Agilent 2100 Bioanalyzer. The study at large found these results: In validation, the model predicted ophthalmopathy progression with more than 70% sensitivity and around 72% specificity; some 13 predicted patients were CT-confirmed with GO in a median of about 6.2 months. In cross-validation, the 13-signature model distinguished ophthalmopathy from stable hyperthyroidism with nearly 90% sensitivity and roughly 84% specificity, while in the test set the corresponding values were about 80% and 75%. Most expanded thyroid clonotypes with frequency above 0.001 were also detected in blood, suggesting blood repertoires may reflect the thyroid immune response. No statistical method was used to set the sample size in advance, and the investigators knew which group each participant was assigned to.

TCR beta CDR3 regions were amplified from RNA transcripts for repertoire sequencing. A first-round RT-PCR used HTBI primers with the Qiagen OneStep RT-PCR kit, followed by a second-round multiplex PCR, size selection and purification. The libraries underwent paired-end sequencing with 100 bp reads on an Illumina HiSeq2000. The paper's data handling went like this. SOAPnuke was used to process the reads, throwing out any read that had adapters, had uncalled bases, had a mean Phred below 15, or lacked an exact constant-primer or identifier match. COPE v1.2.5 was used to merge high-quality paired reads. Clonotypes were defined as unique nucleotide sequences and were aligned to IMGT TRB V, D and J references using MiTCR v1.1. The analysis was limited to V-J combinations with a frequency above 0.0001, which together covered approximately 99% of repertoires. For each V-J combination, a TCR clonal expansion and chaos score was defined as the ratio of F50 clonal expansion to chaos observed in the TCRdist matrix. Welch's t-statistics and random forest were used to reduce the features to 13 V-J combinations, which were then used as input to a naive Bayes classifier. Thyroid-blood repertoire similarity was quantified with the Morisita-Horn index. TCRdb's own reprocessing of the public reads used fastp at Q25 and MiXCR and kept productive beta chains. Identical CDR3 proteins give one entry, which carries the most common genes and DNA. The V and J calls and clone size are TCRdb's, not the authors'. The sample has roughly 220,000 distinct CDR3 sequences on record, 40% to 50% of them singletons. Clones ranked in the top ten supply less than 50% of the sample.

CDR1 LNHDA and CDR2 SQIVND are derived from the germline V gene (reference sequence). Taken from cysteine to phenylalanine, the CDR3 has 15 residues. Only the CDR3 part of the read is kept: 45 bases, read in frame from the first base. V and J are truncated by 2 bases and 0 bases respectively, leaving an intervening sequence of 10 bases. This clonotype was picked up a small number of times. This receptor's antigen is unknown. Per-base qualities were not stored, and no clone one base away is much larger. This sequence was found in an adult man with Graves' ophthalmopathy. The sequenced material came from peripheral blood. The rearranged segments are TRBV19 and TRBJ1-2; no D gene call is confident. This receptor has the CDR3 CASSIKGSANYGYTF. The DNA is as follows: TGTGCCAGTAGTATAAAAGGGTCGGCTAACTATGGCTACACCTTC.